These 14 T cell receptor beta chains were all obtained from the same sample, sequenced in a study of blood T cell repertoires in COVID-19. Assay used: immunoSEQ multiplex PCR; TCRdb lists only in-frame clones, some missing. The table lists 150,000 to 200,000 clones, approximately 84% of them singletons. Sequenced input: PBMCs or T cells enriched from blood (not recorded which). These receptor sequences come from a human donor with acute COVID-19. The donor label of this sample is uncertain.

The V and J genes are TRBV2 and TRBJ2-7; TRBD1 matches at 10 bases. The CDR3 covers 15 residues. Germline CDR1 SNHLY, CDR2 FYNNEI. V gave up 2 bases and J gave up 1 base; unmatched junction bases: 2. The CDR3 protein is CASSEWDRGSYEQYF. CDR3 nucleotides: TGTGCCAGCAGTGAATGGGACAGGGGATCCTACGAGCAGTACTTC.

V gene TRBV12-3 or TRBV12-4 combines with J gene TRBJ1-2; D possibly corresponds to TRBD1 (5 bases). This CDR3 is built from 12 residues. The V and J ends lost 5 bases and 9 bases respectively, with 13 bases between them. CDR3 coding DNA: TGTGCCAGCAGTAGGGGTTTAGTTAGCTACACCTTC. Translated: CASSRGLVSYTF.

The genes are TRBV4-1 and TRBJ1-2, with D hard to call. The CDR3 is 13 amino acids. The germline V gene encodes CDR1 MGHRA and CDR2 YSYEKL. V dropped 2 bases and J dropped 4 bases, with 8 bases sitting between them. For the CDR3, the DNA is TGCGCCAGCAGCCAACCGGGAGTCTATGGCTACACCTTC. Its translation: CASSQPGVYGYTF.

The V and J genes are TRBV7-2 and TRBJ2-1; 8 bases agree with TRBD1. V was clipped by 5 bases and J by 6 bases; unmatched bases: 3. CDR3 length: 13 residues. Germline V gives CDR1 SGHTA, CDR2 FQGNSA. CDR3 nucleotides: TGTGCCAGCAGCCAGGGGGCGGGCAATGAGCAGTTCTTC. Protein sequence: CASSQGAGNEQFF. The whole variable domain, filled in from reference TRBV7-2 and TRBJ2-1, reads GAGVSQSPSNKVTEKGKDVELRCDPISGHTALYWYRQSLGQGLEFLIYFQGNSAPDKSGLPSDRFSAERTGGSVSTLTIQRTQQEDSAVYLCASSQGAGNEQFFGPGTRLTVL.

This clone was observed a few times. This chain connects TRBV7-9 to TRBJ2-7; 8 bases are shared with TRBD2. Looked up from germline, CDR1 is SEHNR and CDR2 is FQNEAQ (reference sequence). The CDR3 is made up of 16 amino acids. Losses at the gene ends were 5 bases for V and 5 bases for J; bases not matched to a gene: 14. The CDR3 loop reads CASSPVGGAGSHEQYF. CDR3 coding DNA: TGTGCCAGCAGCCCAGTCGGGGGGGCAGGTTCCCACGAGCAGTACTTC. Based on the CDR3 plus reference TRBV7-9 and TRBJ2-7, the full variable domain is DTGVSQNPRHKITKRGQNVTFRCDPISEHNRLYWYRQTLGQGPEFLTYFQNEAQLEKSRLLSDRFSAERPKGSFSTLEIQRTEQGDSAMYLCASSPVGGAGSHEQYFGPGTRLTVT.

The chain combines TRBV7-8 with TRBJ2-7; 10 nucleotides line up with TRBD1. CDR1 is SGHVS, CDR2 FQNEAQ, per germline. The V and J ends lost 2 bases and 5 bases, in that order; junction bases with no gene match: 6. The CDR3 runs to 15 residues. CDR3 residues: CASSLWGDRGHEQYF. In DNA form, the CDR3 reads TGTGCCAGCAGCTTATGGGGGGACAGGGGCCACGAGCAGTACTTC.

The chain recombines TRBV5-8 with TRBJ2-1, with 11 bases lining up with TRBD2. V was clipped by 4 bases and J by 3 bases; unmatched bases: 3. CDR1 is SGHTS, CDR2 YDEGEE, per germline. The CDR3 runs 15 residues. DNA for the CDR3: TGTGCCAGCAGCAAGACTAGCGGGGTCTACAATGAGCAGTTCTTC. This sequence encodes CASSKTSGVYNEQFF.

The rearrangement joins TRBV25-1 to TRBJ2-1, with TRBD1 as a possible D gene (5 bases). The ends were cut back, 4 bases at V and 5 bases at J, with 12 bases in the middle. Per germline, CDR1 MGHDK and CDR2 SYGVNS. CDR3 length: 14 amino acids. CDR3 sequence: CASSGVGVNNEQFF. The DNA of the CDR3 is TGTGCCAGCAGTGGGGTAGGGGTAAACAATGAGCAGTTCTTC.

The CDR3 sequence: CASSQGSGGRERDEQFF. Here the CDR3 DNA reads TGTGCCAGCAGCCAAGGAAGCGGGGGACGGGAACGGGATGAGCAGTTCTTC. The chain links TRBV4-2 to TRBJ2-1, with 8 bases fitting TRBD2. This CDR3 has 17 amino acids. Germline CDR1 and CDR2: LGHNA and YNFKEQ. Losses at the gene ends were 1 base for V and 8 bases for J; bases not matched to a gene: 13.

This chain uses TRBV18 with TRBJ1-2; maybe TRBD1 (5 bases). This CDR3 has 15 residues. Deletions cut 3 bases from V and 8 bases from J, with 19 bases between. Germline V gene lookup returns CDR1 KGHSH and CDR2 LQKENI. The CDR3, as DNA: TGTGCCAGCTCACCCTCGGTTGCTGGACATGACGGCTACACCTTC. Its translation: CASSPSVAGHDGYTF.

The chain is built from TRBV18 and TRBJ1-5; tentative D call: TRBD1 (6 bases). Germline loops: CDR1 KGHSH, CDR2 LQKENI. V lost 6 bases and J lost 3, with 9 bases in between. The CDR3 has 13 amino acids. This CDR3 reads CASSQGSNQPQHF. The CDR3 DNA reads TGTGCCAGCTCCCAGGGGTCCAATCAGCCCCAGCATTTT.

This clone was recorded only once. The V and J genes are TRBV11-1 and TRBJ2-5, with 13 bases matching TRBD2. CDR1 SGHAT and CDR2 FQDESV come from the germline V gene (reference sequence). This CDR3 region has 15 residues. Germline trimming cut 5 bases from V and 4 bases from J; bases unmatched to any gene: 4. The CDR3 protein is CASSPRLAGGETQYF. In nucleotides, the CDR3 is TGTGCCAGCAGCCCCCGACTAGCGGGGGGAGAGACCCAGTACTTC.

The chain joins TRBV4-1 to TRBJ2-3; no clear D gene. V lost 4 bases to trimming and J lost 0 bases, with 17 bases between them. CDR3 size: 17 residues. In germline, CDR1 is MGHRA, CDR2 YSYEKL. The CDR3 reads CASSLAPPRLSTDTQYF. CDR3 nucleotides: TGCGCCAGCAGCCTTGCGCCCCCGAGACTTAGCACAGATACGCAGTATTTT.

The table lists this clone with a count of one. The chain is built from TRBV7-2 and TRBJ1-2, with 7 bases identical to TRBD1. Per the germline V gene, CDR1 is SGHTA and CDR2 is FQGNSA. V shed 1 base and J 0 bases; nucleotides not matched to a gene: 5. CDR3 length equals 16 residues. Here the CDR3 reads CASSLVGQVSNYGYTF. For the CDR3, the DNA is TGTGCCAGCAGCTTAGTCGGACAGGTTTCTAACTATGGCTACACCTTC.